The 15 T cell receptor beta chains below were found in one sample sequenced in a study of Ad26.COV2.S vaccination and SARS-CoV-2 variants. Profiling relied on immunoSEQ multiplex PCR, and the TCRdb table lists in-frame clones only, not all of them. The sample contains 350,000 to 400,000 clones, approximately 91% of which appear only once. The treatment was: some 20 received Ad26.COV2.S at low or high dose, single or two shots; five or six received placebo; per-sample allocation not given. Day 63 following the first vaccine or placebo injection was when the samples were taken. The sample here was peripheral blood, taken in a trial of Ad26.COV2.S vaccine versus placebo. The origin of the receptors is a person between 18 and 59 years old who received the Ad26.COV2.S COVID-19 vaccine or a placebo.

The rearrangement links TRBV30 to TRBJ1-2; 7 nucleotides match TRBD1. The CDR3 contains 13 residues. The ends lost 1 base at V and 7 bases at J; junction bases unmatched: 6. Germline CDR1 is GTSNPN and CDR2 is SVGIG (reference sequence). The CDR3 DNA reads TGTGCCTGGAGTGGGACAGGTAGTCGTGGCTACACCTTC. It translates to CAWSGTGSRGYTF.

The chain carries TRBV3-1 (or the pseudogene TRBV3-2) and TRBJ1-3; D remains ambiguous. Trimming took 0 bases from V and 3 from J, leaving 9 bases between them. CDR3 length: 15 amino acids. Germline-derived CDR1 and CDR2 are LGHDT and YNNKEL (reference sequence). Here the CDR3 reads CASSQDNRFGNTIYF. In DNA form, the CDR3 reads TGTGCCAGCAGCCAAGATAACAGATTTGGAAACACCATATATTTT.

The chain couples TRBV15 to TRBJ2-3; D unclear. Germline loops: CDR1 LNHNV, CDR2 YYDKDF (reference sequence). This CDR3 is built from 13 residues. The V and J ends lost 0 bases and 4 bases respectively, with 5 bases between them. CDR3 residues: CATSRDLADTQYF. CDR3 nucleotide sequence: TGTGCCACCAGCAGAGATCTGGCAGATACGCAGTATTTT. Supplemented by reference TRBV15 and TRBJ2-3, the full variable domain reads DAMVIQNPRYQVTQFGKPVTLSCSQTLNHNVMYWYQQKSSQAPKLLFHYYDKDFNNEADTPDNFQSRRPNTSFCFLDIRSPGLGDTAMYLCATSRDLADTQYFGPGTRLTVL.

The chain joins TRBV3-1 (or the pseudogene TRBV3-2) to TRBJ2-1, with D unresolved. This CDR3 has 12 residues. The V gene's germline CDR1 is LGHDT and CDR2 YNNKEL (reference sequence). The V gene lost 7 bases and the J gene lost 3 bases, with 7 bases spanning the gap. The CDR3 region has the DNA TGTGCCAGCACCATAGGCTACAATGAGCAGTTCTTC. Protein: CASTIGYNEQFF.

This sequence joins TRBV4-1 and TRBJ2-5, with TRBD2 matching 9 bases. The CDR3 loop spans 16 amino acids. Germline CDR1 reads MGHRA; CDR2 reads YSYEKL. Trimming took 4 bases from V and 6 from J; bases not matched to a gene: 12. The CDR3 DNA sequence: TGCGCCAGCAGCCGAGTCGGACTAGCGAATATGAAGACCCAGTACTTC. This gives the protein CASSRVGLANMKTQYF.

This chain joins TRBV7-2 and TRBJ2-7; D call uncertain. With 5 bases removed from V and 3 bases from J, the gap between germline ends came to 14 bases. The CDR3 extends over 14 amino acids. Per germline, CDR1 SGHTA and CDR2 FQGNSA. DNA of the CDR3: TGTGCCAGCAGCCTGGTAGGTGAAAACTACGAGCAGTACTTC. Translated: CASSLVGENYEQYF.

The V gene is TRBV6-5, the J gene TRBJ1-3; tentatively, D is TRBD1 (5 bases). Germline loops: CDR1 MNHEY, CDR2 SVGAGI. V dropped 7 bases and J dropped 0 bases, with 13 bases sitting between them. The CDR3 loop spans 15 amino acids. The CDR3 DNA reads as TGTGCCAGCACCCCAGACAGCGGCTCTGGAAACACCATATATTTT. As protein: CASTPDSGSGNTIYF.

Concerning this clone: Other DNA sequences within the sample encode an identical CDR3. The chain has TRBV3-1 (or the pseudogene TRBV3-2) and TRBJ1-2; D possibly corresponds to TRBD1 (5 bases). CDR3 length: 15 amino acids. From germline, CDR1 is LGHDT and CDR2 YNNKEL (reference sequence). Trimming took off 0 bases at V and 3 bases at J, with 11 bases between the two ends. Here the CDR3 DNA reads TGTGCCAGCAGCCAAGACTTGGGGCAGCACTATGGCTACACCTTC. The encoded protein is CASSQDLGQHYGYTF.

The table lists this clone with a count of one. For the CDR3, the DNA is TGTGCCAGCAGCTTGGACAGGGAGAACACTGAAGCTTTCTTT. It codes for CASSLDRENTEAFF. The chain employs TRBV7-3 and TRBJ1-1; 8 bases fit TRBD1. The V gene end was trimmed by 3 bases and the J gene end by 1 base; junction bases not matched to a gene: 1. Germline CDR1 is SGHTA and CDR2 is FQGTGA. This CDR3 has 14 amino acids.

This rearrangement joins TRBV10-3 to TRBJ1-2; D not resolved. V was trimmed by 0 bases and J by 1 base, leaving 6 bases between them. The CDR3 loop spans 14 amino acids. CDR1 and CDR2 from the germline V gene are ENHRY and SYGVKD. The DNA for the CDR3 is TGTGCCATCAGTGAGTCTCGGGTTAACTATGGCTACACCTTC. It yields the protein CAISESRVNYGYTF.

The V call is TRBV2, the J call TRBJ1-5; D not certain. CDR1 and CDR2 from the germline V gene are SNHLY and FYNNEI. V was pared by 1 base and J by 1 base, with 8 bases between. This CDR3 region has 15 residues. CDR3 DNA: TGTGCCAGCAGTGAAGTCCCGTTGAGCAATCAGCCCCAGCATTTT. Its protein is CASSEVPLSNQPQHF.

The chain couples TRBV4-1 to TRBJ2-5, with D possibly matching TRBD2 (5 bases). Trimming stripped 3 bases from V and 4 bases from J, with 12 bases between. The V gene's germline CDR1 is MGHRA and CDR2 YSYEKL. This CDR3 comprises 14 residues. CDR3 DNA: TGCGCCAGCAGCCATTCGGACTTGAGAGAGACCCAGTACTTC. It yields the protein CASSHSDLRETQYF.

This chain joins TRBV29-1 and TRBJ2-1, with 12 bases aligning to TRBD2. The CDR3 is made up of 15 amino acids. CDR1 and CDR2 (germline): SQVTM, ANQGSEA. V trimming: 6 bases; J trimming: 6 bases; junction bases outside the gene matches: 9. The CDR3 here is CSVLAGGPGLNEQFF. DNA for the CDR3: TGCAGCGTCCTAGCGGGAGGGCCCGGCCTCAATGAGCAGTTCTTC.

V and J are TRBV28 and TRBJ2-2; D may match TRBD1 or TRBD2 (5 bases each). V shed 6 bases and J shed 1 base, with 15 bases lying between them. Germline V gives CDR1 MDHEN, CDR2 SYDVKM. The CDR3 is 16 amino acids. As DNA, the CDR3 is TGTGCCAGCAGGACGCTCGGGACGAGGAACACCGGGGAGCTGTTTTTT. It translates to CASRTLGTRNTGELFF.

The gene calls are TRBV19 and TRBJ2-1; D call uncertain. Germline CDR1 is LNHDA and CDR2 is SQIVND (reference sequence). The CDR3 consists of 14 residues. V was clipped by 5 bases and J by 1 base, with 9 bases between them. The CDR3 DNA reads as TGTGCCAGTAGTGTGCGTAAATCCTACAATGAGCAGTTCTTC. Translated, it gives CASSVRKSYNEQFF.